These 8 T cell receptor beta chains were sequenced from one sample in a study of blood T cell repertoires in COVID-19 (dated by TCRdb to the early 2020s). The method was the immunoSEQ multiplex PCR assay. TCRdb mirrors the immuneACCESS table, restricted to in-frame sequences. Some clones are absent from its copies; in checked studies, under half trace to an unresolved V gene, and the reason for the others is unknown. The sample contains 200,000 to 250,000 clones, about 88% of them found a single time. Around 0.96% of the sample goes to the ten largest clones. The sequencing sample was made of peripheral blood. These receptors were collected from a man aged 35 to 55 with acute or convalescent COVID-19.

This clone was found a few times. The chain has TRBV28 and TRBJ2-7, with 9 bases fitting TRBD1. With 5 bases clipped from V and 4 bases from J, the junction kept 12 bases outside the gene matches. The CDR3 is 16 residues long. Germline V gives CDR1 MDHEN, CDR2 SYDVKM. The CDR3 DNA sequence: TGTGCCAGCAGTCTAACGACAGGGGGGCATGGGTACGAGCAGTACTTC. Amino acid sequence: CASSLTTGGHGYEQYF.

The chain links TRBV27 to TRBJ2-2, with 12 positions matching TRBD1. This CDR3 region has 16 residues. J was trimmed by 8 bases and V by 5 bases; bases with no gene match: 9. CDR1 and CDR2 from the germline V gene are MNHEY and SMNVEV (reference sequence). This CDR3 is CASSPLGQGAWGELFF. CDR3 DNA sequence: TGTGCCAGCAGTCCCTTGGGACAGGGGGCGTGGGGGGAGCTGTTTTTT.

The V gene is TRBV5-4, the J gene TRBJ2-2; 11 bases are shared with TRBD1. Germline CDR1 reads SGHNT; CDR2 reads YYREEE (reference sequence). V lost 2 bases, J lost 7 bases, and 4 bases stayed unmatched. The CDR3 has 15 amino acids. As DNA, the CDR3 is TGTGCCAGCAGCTTCGGACAGGGGGCCGACGGGGAGCTGTTTTTT. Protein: CASSFGQGADGELFF.

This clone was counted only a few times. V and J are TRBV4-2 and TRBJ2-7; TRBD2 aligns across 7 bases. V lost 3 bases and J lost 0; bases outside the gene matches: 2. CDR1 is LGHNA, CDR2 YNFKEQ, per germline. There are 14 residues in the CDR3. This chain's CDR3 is CASSHKRGSYEQYF. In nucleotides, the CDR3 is TGTGCCAGCAGCCATAAGCGGGGCTCCTACGAGCAGTACTTC.

CDR3 sequence (DNA): TGCGCCAGCAGGGCGGCCCAAGAGACCCAGTACTTC. It specifies CASRAAQETQYF. The chain is built from TRBV5-1 and TRBJ2-5; D is unclear. The CDR3 has 12 residues. Trimming removed 5 bases from V and 1 base from J, with 6 bases in between. Germline V CDR1 and CDR2: SGHRS, YFSETQ.

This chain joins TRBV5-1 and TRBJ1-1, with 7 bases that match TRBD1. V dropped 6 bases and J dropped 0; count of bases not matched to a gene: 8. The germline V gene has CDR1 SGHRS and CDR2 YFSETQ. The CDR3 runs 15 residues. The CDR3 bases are TGCGCCAGCACTCGACAGGGTGACTTGAACACTGAAGCTTTCTTT. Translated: CASTRQGDLNTEAFF.

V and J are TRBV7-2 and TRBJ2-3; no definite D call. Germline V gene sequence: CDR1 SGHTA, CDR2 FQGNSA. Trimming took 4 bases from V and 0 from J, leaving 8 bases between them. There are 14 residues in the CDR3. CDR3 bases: TGTGCCAGCAGCTCCGACTTTAGCACAGATACGCAGTATTTT. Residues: CASSSDFSTDTQYF.

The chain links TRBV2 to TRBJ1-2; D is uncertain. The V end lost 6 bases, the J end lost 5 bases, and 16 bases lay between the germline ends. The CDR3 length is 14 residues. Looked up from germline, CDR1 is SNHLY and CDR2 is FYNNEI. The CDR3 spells CASSAIQTGYGYTF. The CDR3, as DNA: TGTGCCAGCAGCGCCATTCAGACGGGATATGGCTACACCTTC.